These 19 T cell receptor beta chains share one sample of origin, sequenced in a study of blood T cell repertoires in COVID-19. Clones were read by immunoSEQ multiplex PCR, and TCRdb kept only the in-frame ones, dropping some. The sample contains about 210,000 clones, roughly 85% of which appear only once. The specimen was peripheral blood. These receptors were collected from a woman aged 70-85 years with COVID-19, enrolled during active disease.

V usage is TRBV9 and J usage is TRBJ2-3; D gene ambiguous. The ends were cut back, 0 bases at V and 1 base at J, with 9 bases in the middle. Germline CDR1 and CDR2: SGDLS and YYNGEE. The CDR3 covers 15 residues. The CDR3 loop is CASSVATVGTDTQYF. The CDR3 DNA reads TGTGCCAGCAGCGTAGCTACGGTCGGCACAGATACGCAGTATTTT. The entire variable domain, with the rest obtained from reference TRBV9 and TRBJ2-3, is as follows: DSGVTQTPKHLITATGQRVTLRCSPRSGDLSVYWYQQSLDQGLQFLIQYYNGEERAKGNILERFSAQQFPDLHSELNLSSLELGDSALYFCASSVATVGTDTQYFGPGTRLTVL.

The chain joins TRBV19 to TRBJ2-3, with D tentatively TRBD2 (6 bases). The CDR3 extends over 15 amino acids. Germline CDR1 LNHDA, CDR2 SQIVND (reference sequence). V was cut by 1 base and J by 6 bases, with 14 bases left in between. CDR3 residues: CASSIVSQAGDTQYF. CDR3 nucleotide sequence: TGTGCCAGTAGTATAGTCTCCCAGGCGGGGGATACGCAGTATTTT.

Here the CDR3 reads CASSSPQRGYGYTF. The DNA of the CDR3 is TGTGCCAGCAGCTCCCCCCAAAGAGGCTATGGCTACACCTTC. This rearrangement joins TRBV5-6 to TRBJ1-2; D gene uncertain. The germline CDR1 and CDR2 sequences are SGHDT and YYEEEE. Trimming stripped 3 bases from V and 4 bases from J, with 13 bases between. The CDR3 length is 14 residues.

The chain links TRBV5-4 to TRBJ2-1, with TRBD2 matching 13 bases. V trimming: 0 bases; J trimming: 7 bases; junction bases outside the gene matches: 4. The CDR3 runs to 16 residues. Germline CDR1 reads SGHNT; CDR2 reads YYREEE (reference sequence). The CDR3 DNA follows: TGTGCCAGCAGCTTGGCCGGACTAGCGGGAGTGAATGAGCAGTTCTTC. It translates to CASSLAGLAGVNEQFF.

This clone is a singleton in its sample. This chain uses TRBV4-3 with TRBJ2-7, with 10 nucleotides matching TRBD2. Looked up from germline, CDR1 is LGHNA and CDR2 is YSLEER. CDR3 length: 15 residues. The V segment lost 5 bases and the J segment 2 bases; nucleotides outside the gene matches: 6. In DNA form, the CDR3 reads TGCGCCAGCAGCACCCAGCGGGAGGGCCCCTACGAGCAGTACTTC. Translating it yields CASSTQREGPYEQYF.

The chain has TRBV4-2 and TRBJ2-7; tentatively, D is TRBD1 (6 bases). V lost 4 bases and J 6 bases, leaving 13 bases between the germline ends. The CDR3 covers 13 residues. Germline V lookup: CDR1 LGHNA, CDR2 YNFKEQ. The DNA of the CDR3 is TGTGCCAGCAGCCCCGGACAGCGAATCGAGCAGTACTTC. It specifies CASSPGQRIEQYF.

V usage is TRBV11-3 and J usage is TRBJ1-2; no definite D call. The CDR3 is 16 residues long. Trimming removed 3 bases at V and 3 bases at J, with 17 bases between. Germline V CDR1 and CDR2: SGHNT, YENEEA. CDR3 DNA sequence: TGTGCCAGCAGCTTGGACGGGAACTCTATTCACTATGGCTACACCTTC. Translating gives CASSLDGNSIHYGYTF.

This rearrangement joins TRBV6-1 to TRBJ1-4; D remains ambiguous. CDR3 length: 13 residues. With 2 bases removed from V and 8 bases from J, the gap between germline ends came to 9 bases. Looked up from germline, CDR1 is MNHNS and CDR2 is SASEGT. The CDR3 sequence is CASSEPRHEKLFF. In nucleotides, the CDR3 is TGTGCCAGCAGTGAACCGCGCCACGAAAAACTGTTTTTT.

This rearrangement joins TRBV19 to TRBJ2-5; D possibly corresponds to TRBD1 (6 bases). The CDR3 loop spans 13 amino acids. The V end lost 5 bases, the J end lost 4 bases, and 11 bases lay between the germline ends. CDR1 LNHDA and CDR2 SQIVND come from the germline V gene (reference sequence). Written as DNA, the CDR3 is TGTGCCAGTAGTCCCCAGGGGAGAGAGACCCAGTACTTC. It specifies CASSPQGRETQYF.

This clone showed up just a few times. The J gene is TRBJ1-6, the V gene TRBV30; TRBD1 aligns across 7 bases. The ends lost 2 bases at V and 6 bases at J; junction bases unmatched: 7. This CDR3 contains 15 residues. Per germline, CDR1 GTSNPN and CDR2 SVGIG (reference sequence). The CDR3 bases are TGTGCCTGGAGTAGCAACAGGGGTACTAATTCACCCCTCCACTTT. Its translation: CAWSSNRGTNSPLHF. Full variable domain (rest looked up from reference TRBV30 and TRBJ1-6): SQTIHQWPATLVQPVGSPLSLECTVEGTSNPNLYWYRQAAGRGLQLLFYSVGIGQISSEVPQNLSASRPQDRQFILSSKKLLLSDSGFYLCAWSSNRGTNSPLHFGNGTRLTVT.

This clone was picked up one time. This rearrangement joins TRBV2 to TRBJ2-1; TRBD2 might be the D (7 bases). Germline CDR1 and CDR2: SNHLY and FYNNEI. The CDR3 extends over 14 amino acids. Trimming took off 4 bases at V and 6 bases at J, with 13 bases between the two ends. CDR3 sequence reads: CASSVEGGLNEQFF. CDR3 DNA: TGTGCCAGCAGTGTAGAGGGGGGGCTCAATGAGCAGTTCTTC. The whole variable domain, remainder taken from reference TRBV2 and TRBJ2-1, is EPEVTQTPSHQVTQMGQEVILRCVPISNHLYFYWYRQILGQKVEFLVSFYNNEISEKSEIFDDQFSVERPDGSNFTLKIRSTKLEDSAMYFCASSVEGGLNEQFFGPGTRLTVL.

In this sample, this clone turned up a few times. This chain links TRBV27 with TRBJ2-1; 8 bases fit TRBD2. V was clipped by 3 bases and J by 5 bases; unmatched bases: 18. Germline V gene lookup returns CDR1 MNHEY and CDR2 SMNVEV (reference sequence). The CDR3 covers 19 residues. This chain's CDR3 is CASSFGQQFVDGGDNEQFF. In DNA form, the CDR3 reads TGTGCCAGCAGTTTCGGCCAGCAGTTTGTCGACGGGGGGGACAATGAGCAGTTCTTC.

The chain recombines TRBV6-2 or TRBV6-3 with TRBJ1-4, with D possibly TRBD1 on 5 matching bases. The CDR3 is 16 amino acids. The V end lost 2 bases, the J end lost 0 bases, and 10 bases lay between the germline ends. Germline CDR1 and CDR2: MNHEY and SVGEGT. The CDR3 reads CASSYRLTATNEKLFF. The CDR3 DNA sequence: TGTGCCAGCAGTTACCGGTTGACAGCAACTAATGAAAAACTGTTTTTT.

This chain joins TRBV5-1 and TRBJ2-1; 16 bases align to TRBD2. V gave up 3 bases and J gave up 9 bases; unmatched junction bases: 6. The CDR3 sequence is 16 residues long. Germline assignment: CDR1 SGHRS and CDR2 YFSETQ. CDR3 residues: CASSWTGTSGRAEQFF. The CDR3, as DNA: TGCGCCAGCAGCTGGACCGGGACTAGCGGGAGGGCTGAGCAGTTCTTC.

This chain uses TRBV7-6 with TRBJ2-6; tentatively, D is TRBD2 (6 bases). Germline V gene sequence: CDR1 SGHVS, CDR2 FNYEAQ. The CDR3 has 18 amino acids. V lost 4 bases, J lost 2 bases, and 18 bases lay in between. The CDR3 region has the DNA TGTGCCAGCAGCTCTCTGATCGGTGGAGGGACTGGGGCCAACGTCCTGACTTTC. Residues: CASSSLIGGGTGANVLTF.

The chain is built from TRBV7-2 and TRBJ1-1, with a tentative D call TRBD1 (6 bases). Germline CDR1 reads SGHTA; CDR2 reads FQGNSA. This CDR3 spans 15 amino acids. Trimming stripped 1 base from V and 4 bases from J, with 13 bases between. CDR3 DNA sequence: TGTGCCAGCAGCTTAGATGGGGGCCCGAGCACTGAAGCTTTCTTT. Amino acid sequence: CASSLDGGPSTEAFF.

CDR3 sequence (DNA): TGTGCCAGCAGCTTAGGTATTAGGGGGACAGGCGGAAACACCATATATTTT. As protein: CASSLGIRGTGGNTIYF. V is TRBV7-2 and J is TRBJ1-3; 8 bases agree with TRBD1. Germline CDR1 is SGHTA and CDR2 is FQGNSA. The V segment lost 1 base and the J segment 4 bases; nucleotides outside the gene matches: 9. The CDR3 consists of 17 residues.

This sequence joins TRBV19 and TRBJ2-3, with 7 bases matching TRBD1. The germline CDR1 and CDR2 sequences are LNHDA and SQIVND (reference sequence). The CDR3 consists of 14 residues. J was trimmed by 6 bases and V by 7 bases; bases with no gene match: 10. The CDR3 nucleotides are TGTGCCAGTACCTCTACCAGGGGGTTGGATACGCAGTATTTT. It encodes CASTSTRGLDTQYF.

The J gene is TRBJ2-7, the V gene TRBV2; 8 bases are shared with TRBD1. CDR1 and CDR2 from the germline V gene are SNHLY and FYNNEI. Losses at the gene ends were 2 bases for V and 3 bases for J; bases not matched to a gene: 9. The CDR3 has 16 residues. The CDR3 protein is CASSEMSTGAGYEQYF. CDR3 nucleotides: TGTGCCAGCAGTGAAATGTCGACAGGGGCAGGCTACGAGCAGTACTTC.